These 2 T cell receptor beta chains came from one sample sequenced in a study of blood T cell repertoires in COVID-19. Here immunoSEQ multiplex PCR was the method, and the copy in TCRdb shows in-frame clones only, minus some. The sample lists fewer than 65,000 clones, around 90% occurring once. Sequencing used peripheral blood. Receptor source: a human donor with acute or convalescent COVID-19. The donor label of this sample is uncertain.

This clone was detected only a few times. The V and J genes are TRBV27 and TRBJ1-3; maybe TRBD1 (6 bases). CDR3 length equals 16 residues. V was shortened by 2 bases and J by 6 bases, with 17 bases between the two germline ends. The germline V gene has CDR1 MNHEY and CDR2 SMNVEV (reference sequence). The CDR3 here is CASSLTGTIETNTIYF. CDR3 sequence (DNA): TGTGCCAGCAGTTTAACCGGGACAATCGAAACAAACACCATATATTTT.

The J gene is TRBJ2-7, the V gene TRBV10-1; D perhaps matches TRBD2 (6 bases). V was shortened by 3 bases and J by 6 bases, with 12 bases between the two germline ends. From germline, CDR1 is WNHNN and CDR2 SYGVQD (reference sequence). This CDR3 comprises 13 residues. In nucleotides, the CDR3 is TGCGCCAGCAGTGAACCCGGGAGAGGCGAGCAGTACTTC. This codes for CASSEPGRGEQYF.